A selection of T cell receptor beta chains follows, all from one sample in a study of cytomegalovirus exposure and HLA in healthy donors. Sequenced by immunoSEQ multiplex PCR; TCRdb stores in-frame clones only, minus some. The sample has about 99,000 clones. Sequencing was carried out using PBMCs. Source of these receptors: a man aged 35-49 years in good health and CMV-seronegative. The CDR3 runs from the conserved cysteine through the conserved F or W. Fields, in order: J gene, D gene, V gene, CDR3 protein, CDR3 DNA. The D gene is left open where the match is weak.

J gene: TRBJ2-7; D gene: -; V gene: TRBV5-1; CDR3 protein: CASSLRRGYYEQYF; CDR3 DNA: TGCGCCAGCAGCTTAAGACGGGGATACTACGAGCAGTACTTC
J gene: TRBJ2-1; D gene: TRBD2; V gene: TRBV10-1; CDR3 protein: CASQPSGGNDEQFF; CDR3 DNA: TGCGCCAGCCAACCTAGCGGGGGAAACGATGAGCAGTTCTTC
J gene: TRBJ1-2; D gene: TRBD1; V gene: TRBV6-5; CDR3 protein: CASRRTGGNYGYTF; CDR3 DNA: TGTGCCAGCAGAAGGACAGGGGGCAACTATGGCTACACCTTC
J gene: TRBJ2-5; D gene: -; V gene: TRBV11-2; CDR3 protein: CASRTDQYQETQYF; CDR3 DNA: TGTGCCAGCCGGACAGATCAGTACCAAGAGACCCAGTACTTC
J gene: TRBJ2-5; D gene: TRBD1; V gene: TRBV6-5; CDR3 protein: CASTTGTAQETQYF; CDR3 DNA: TGTGCCAGCACCACCGGGACAGCACAAGAGACCCAGTACTTC
J gene: TRBJ1-2; D gene: -; V gene: TRBV4-3; CDR3 protein: CASSQIYSRRLASYYYGYTF; CDR3 DNA: TGCGCCAGCAGCCAAATTTATTCGCGGCGCCTCGCAAGTTATTACTATGGCTACACCTTC
J gene: TRBJ1-1; D gene: -; V gene: TRBV5-4; CDR3 protein: CASSLGSPGGGTEAFF; CDR3 DNA: TGTGCCAGCAGCTTGGGATCCCCGGGCGGGGGGACTGAAGCTTTCTTT
J gene: TRBJ1-6; D gene: -; V gene: TRBV5-1; CDR3 protein: CASSLDNISRLDSPLHF; CDR3 DNA: TGCGCCAGCAGCTTGGATAACATTTCCCGCCTTGATTCACCCCTCCACTTT
J gene: TRBJ2-2; D gene: -; V gene: TRBV7-9; CDR3 protein: CASSTNTGYTGELFF; CDR3 DNA: TGTGCCAGCAGCACAAATACAGGGTACACCGGGGAGCTGTTTTTT
J gene: TRBJ2-1; D gene: TRBD2; V gene: TRBV27; CDR3 protein: CASTRGGRGNDEQFF; CDR3 DNA: TGTGCCAGCACCCGCGGCGGGAGGGGTAACGATGAGCAGTTCTTC
J gene: TRBJ1-5; D gene: TRBD1; V gene: TRBV19; CDR3 protein: CARRTGGIGNQPQHF; CDR3 DNA: TGTGCCAGACGGACAGGGGGCATAGGCAATCAGCCCCAGCATTTT
J gene: TRBJ1-2; D gene: TRBD1; V gene: TRBV6-5; CDR3 protein: CASSSGGQGVTGYTF; CDR3 DNA: TGTGCCAGCAGTTCCGGGGGACAGGGTGTTACGGGCTACACCTTC
J gene: TRBJ2-1; D gene: TRBD2; V gene: TRBV7-2; CDR3 protein: CASSPNLAGGFNEQFF; CDR3 DNA: TGTGCCAGCAGCCCAAACTTAGCGGGAGGGTTCAATGAGCAGTTCTTC
J gene: TRBJ2-3; D gene: TRBD1; V gene: TRBV6-5; CDR3 protein: CASSPGTGTDTQYF; CDR3 DNA: TGTGCCAGCAGCCCCGGGACAGGCACAGATACGCAGTATTTT
J gene: TRBJ1-1; D gene: -; V gene: TRBV19; CDR3 protein: CASSMARVMNTEAFF; CDR3 DNA: TGTGCCAGTAGTATGGCCAGGGTCATGAACACTGAAGCTTTCTTT
J gene: TRBJ2-2; D gene: -; V gene: TRBV5-1; CDR3 protein: CASSLRGGELFF; CDR3 DNA: TGCGCCAGCAGCCTCCGGGGCGGGGAGCTGTTTTTT
J gene: TRBJ1-4; D gene: TRBD1; V gene: TRBV5-1; CDR3 protein: CASSLALTGGAGNEKLFF; CDR3 DNA: TGCGCCAGCAGCTTGGCTCTAACAGGGGGCGCGGGTAATGAAAAACTGTTTTTT
J gene: TRBJ2-1; D gene: TRBD2; V gene: TRBV28; CDR3 protein: CASSYGTSGNNEQFF; CDR3 DNA: TGTGCCAGCAGCTACGGGACTAGCGGGAACAATGAGCAGTTCTTC
J gene: TRBJ2-7; D gene: -; V gene: TRBV6-1; CDR3 protein: CASSETGLYNEQYF; CDR3 DNA: TGTGCCAGCAGTGAGACAGGTCTCTATAACGAGCAGTACTTC
J gene: TRBJ2-7; D gene: -; V gene: TRBV5-1; CDR3 protein: CASSLNSGLDYSYEQYF; CDR3 DNA: TGCGCCAGCAGCTTGAACAGCGGACTGGACTACTCCTACGAGCAGTACTTC
J gene: TRBJ2-7; D gene: TRBD1; V gene: TRBV28; CDR3 protein: CASVDRDSGEQYF; CDR3 DNA: TGTGCCAGCGTAGACAGGGATTCGGGAGAGCAGTACTTC
J gene: TRBJ1-3; D gene: -; V gene: TRBV7-9; CDR3 protein: CASSLPGGGNTIYF; CDR3 DNA: TGTGCCAGCAGCCTTCCGGGGGGTGGAAACACCATATATTTT
J gene: TRBJ1-2; D gene: TRBD1; V gene: TRBV9; CDR3 protein: CASSAGTAYGYTF; CDR3 DNA: TGTGCCAGCAGCGCAGGGACAGCCTATGGCTACACCTTC
J gene: TRBJ1-4; D gene: TRBD1; V gene: TRBV2; CDR3 protein: CASKSTGQGGEKLFF; CDR3 DNA: TGTGCCAGCAAGTCGACAGGACAGGGGGGTGAAAAACTGTTTTTT
J gene: TRBJ2-1; D gene: TRBD1; V gene: TRBV5-4; CDR3 protein: CASSWTGGYNEQFF; CDR3 DNA: TGTGCCAGCAGCTGGACAGGGGGCTACAATGAGCAGTTCTTC
J gene: TRBJ2-1; D gene: -; V gene: TRBV5-4; CDR3 protein: CASSLDSYEQFF; CDR3 DNA: TGTGCCAGCAGCTTGGACAGTTATGAGCAGTTCTTC
J gene: TRBJ2-1; D gene: TRBD2; V gene: TRBV6-1; CDR3 protein: CASSENSGGYNEQFF; CDR3 DNA: TGTGCCAGCAGTGAAAATAGCGGGGGCTACAATGAGCAGTTCTTC
J gene: TRBJ1-5; D gene: -; V gene: TRBV28; CDR3 protein: CASSSPLGQPQHF; CDR3 DNA: TGTGCCAGCAGTTCCCCCCTCGGGCAGCCCCAGCATTTT
J gene: TRBJ2-1; D gene: TRBD2; V gene: TRBV9; CDR3 protein: CASSPSGGLSYNEQFF; CDR3 DNA: TGTGCCAGCAGCCCTAGCGGGGGCCTCTCCTACAATGAGCAGTTCTTC
J gene: TRBJ1-2; D gene: -; V gene: TRBV7-6; CDR3 protein: CASSNSKELGYTF; CDR3 DNA: TGTGCCAGCAGTAACTCAAAAGAATTGGGCTACACCTTC
J gene: TRBJ1-2; D gene: -; V gene: TRBV7-6; CDR3 protein: CASSLDAGYNYGYTF; CDR3 DNA: TGTGCCAGCAGCTTAGACGCAGGGTATAACTATGGCTACACCTTC
J gene: TRBJ1-1; D gene: -; V gene: TRBV29-1; CDR3 protein: CSVARGTEAFF; CDR3 DNA: TGCAGCGTTGCCAGGGGCACTGAAGCTTTCTTT
J gene: TRBJ1-1; D gene: TRBD1; V gene: TRBV6-5; CDR3 protein: CASSYDRVMNTEAFF; CDR3 DNA: TGTGCCAGCAGTTACGACAGGGTCATGAACACTGAAGCTTTCTTT
J gene: TRBJ2-6; D gene: -; V gene: TRBV9; CDR3 protein: CASSVGGRNSGANVLTF; CDR3 DNA: TGTGCCAGCAGCGTAGGAGGCAGAAACTCTGGGGCCAACGTCCTGACTTTC
J gene: TRBJ1-2; D gene: -; V gene: TRBV29-1; CDR3 protein: CSGTVNYGYTF; CDR3 DNA: TGCAGCGGGACAGTTAACTATGGCTACACCTTC
J gene: TRBJ1-5; D gene: -; V gene: TRBV4-3; CDR3 protein: CASSQAQGQGQHF; CDR3 DNA: TGCGCCAGCAGCCAGGCGCAGGGTCAGGGCCAGCATTTT
J gene: TRBJ2-2; D gene: TRBD1; V gene: TRBV27; CDR3 protein: CASSALDRVRSGELFF; CDR3 DNA: TGTGCCAGCAGTGCACTAGACAGGGTAAGGTCCGGGGAGCTGTTTTTT
J gene: TRBJ2-2; D gene: -; V gene: TRBV2; CDR3 protein: CASSPGLTGELFF; CDR3 DNA: TGTGCCAGCAGCCCCGGTCTAACCGGGGAGCTGTTTTTT
J gene: TRBJ1-5; D gene: -; V gene: TRBV19; CDR3 protein: CASSIDPGWNKPQHF; CDR3 DNA: TGTGCCAGTAGTATAGACCCAGGGTGGAATAAGCCCCAGCATTTT
J gene: TRBJ2-3; D gene: -; V gene: TRBV7-6; CDR3 protein: CASSLGGGTSTDTQYF; CDR3 DNA: TGTGCCAGCAGCTTAGGAGGCGGGACTAGCACAGATACGCAGTATTTT
J gene: TRBJ2-5; D gene: TRBD2; V gene: TRBV7-9; CDR3 protein: CASSPSEVAGPWVTQYF; CDR3 DNA: TGTGCCAGCAGCCCCAGTGAGGTAGCGGGGCCGTGGGTAACCCAGTACTTC
J gene: TRBJ2-1; D gene: -; V gene: TRBV14; CDR3 protein: CASSLAQGFFNEQFF; CDR3 DNA: TGTGCCAGCAGCCTCGCCCAGGGTTTTTTCAATGAGCAGTTCTTC
J gene: TRBJ2-7; D gene: TRBD1; V gene: TRBV6-6; CDR3 protein: CASGLGTAYEQYF; CDR3 DNA: TGTGCCAGTGGGTTAGGGACAGCCTACGAGCAGTACTTC
J gene: TRBJ2-7; D gene: -; V gene: TRBV4-1; CDR3 protein: CASSQQPLGTPSYEQYF; CDR3 DNA: TGCGCCAGCAGCCAACAACCTTTAGGGACACCCTCCTACGAGCAGTACTTC
J gene: TRBJ2-1; D gene: -; V gene: TRBV25-1; CDR3 protein: CASPLLLSSYNEQFF; CDR3 DNA: TGTGCCAGCCCACTCCTCTTAAGCTCCTACAATGAGCAGTTCTTC
J gene: TRBJ1-3; D gene: TRBD1; V gene: TRBV2; CDR3 protein: CASKQGLSGDTIYF; CDR3 DNA: TGTGCCAGCAAACAGGGGTTATCCGGGGACACCATATATTTT
J gene: TRBJ2-7; D gene: TRBD1; V gene: TRBV15; CDR3 protein: CAVGAGGSVEQYF; CDR3 DNA: TGTGCCGTAGGGGCAGGGGGCTCTGTAGAGCAGTACTTC
J gene: TRBJ1-2; D gene: -; V gene: TRBV14; CDR3 protein: CASSQNGWFGYTF; CDR3 DNA: TGTGCCAGCAGCCAAAACGGGTGGTTTGGCTACACCTTC
J gene: TRBJ2-3; D gene: TRBD2; V gene: TRBV5-1; CDR3 protein: CASSLVLAASTDTQYF; CDR3 DNA: TGCGCCAGCAGCTTGGTTCTAGCGGCTAGCACAGATACGCAGTATTTT
J gene: TRBJ2-5; D gene: -; V gene: TRBV10-1; CDR3 protein: CASSATPGYGTQYF; CDR3 DNA: TGCGCCAGCAGTGCCACCCCAGGGTACGGGACCCAGTACTTC
J gene: TRBJ2-1; D gene: -; V gene: TRBV6-5; CDR3 protein: CASSSAGGPSEQFF; CDR3 DNA: TGTGCCAGCAGTTCAGCCGGAGGGCCTAGTGAGCAGTTCTTC
J gene: TRBJ2-7; D gene: TRBD1; V gene: TRBV6-5; CDR3 protein: CASSSGTGDGGDEQYF; CDR3 DNA: TGTGCCAGCAGTTCCGGGACAGGGGACGGTGGGGACGAGCAGTACTTC
J gene: TRBJ1-1; D gene: -; V gene: TRBV28; CDR3 protein: CASSSTGSGNTEAFF; CDR3 DNA: TGTGCCAGCAGTTCCACAGGGTCCGGGAACACTGAAGCTTTCTTT
J gene: TRBJ2-3; D gene: TRBD2; V gene: TRBV9; CDR3 protein: CASSGTSGGPSTDTQYF; CDR3 DNA: TGTGCCAGCAGCGGGACTAGCGGGGGGCCGAGCACAGATACGCAGTATTTT
J gene: TRBJ2-1; D gene: -; V gene: TRBV5-8; CDR3 protein: CASSPSVEQFF; CDR3 DNA: TGTGCCAGCAGCCCTAGCGTCGAGCAGTTCTTC
J gene: TRBJ2-7; D gene: TRBD2; V gene: TRBV19; CDR3 protein: CATSGLAAYEQYF; CDR3 DNA: TGTGCCACCTCGGGACTAGCGGCTTACGAGCAGTACTTC
J gene: TRBJ1-1; D gene: -; V gene: TRBV5-8; CDR3 protein: CASSLGRVEAFF; CDR3 DNA: TGTGCCAGCAGCTTAGGCAGGGTTGAAGCTTTCTTT
J gene: TRBJ2-3; D gene: -; V gene: TRBV6-5; CDR3 protein: CASSYGTSDTDTQYF; CDR3 DNA: TGTGCCAGCAGTTACGGGACTTCAGACACAGATACGCAGTATTTT
J gene: TRBJ1-1; D gene: TRBD1; V gene: TRBV19; CDR3 protein: CASIMTGTGNTEAFF; CDR3 DNA: TGTGCCAGTATCATGACCGGGACAGGGAACACTGAAGCTTTCTTT